The 28 T cell receptor beta chains presented below share a single source sample, sequenced in a study of blood T cell repertoires in COVID-19. Sequencing was performed with immunoSEQ multiplex PCR; in TCRdb, only in-frame clones are kept and a portion is missing. The sample holds hundreds of thousands of clones, approximately 83% seen once. Input material: peripheral blood. Receptors originate from a woman aged 25 to 39 with COVID-19, enrolled during active disease.

This chain joins TRBV11-2 and TRBJ1-3; TRBD1 matches 7 bases. The trim removed 5 bases at V and 0 bases at J, leaving 10 bases unmatched. CDR3 length: 17 residues. Per the germline V gene, CDR1 is SGHAT and CDR2 is FQNNGV. CDR3 region: CASSQIGQVNSGNTIYF. CDR3 nucleotide sequence: TGTGCCAGCAGCCAAATCGGACAGGTTAACTCTGGAAACACCATATATTTT.

The gene calls are TRBV7-2 and TRBJ2-2; D unclear. This CDR3 has 15 amino acids. Trimming removed 2 bases from V and 0 bases from J, with 7 bases in between. Germline V gives CDR1 SGHTA, CDR2 FQGNSA. CDR3: CASSLFTTNTGELFF. The CDR3 DNA reads TGTGCCAGCAGCTTATTTACTACGAACACCGGGGAGCTGTTTTTT.

This chain connects TRBV1 to TRBJ2-7; TRBD2 is the table's D call and was not checked against the DNA. TRBV1 is deemed a pseudogene. The length of the CDR3 is 19 residues. In DNA, the CDR3 is TGCACCAGCAGCCAAAGGAAAGATCCAACGCTAATCGGAGTTTACGAGCAGTACTTC. This gives the protein CTSSQRKDPTLIGVYEQYF.

This chain connects TRBV4-3 to TRBJ1-2; 11 bases line up with TRBD1. V was pared by 0 bases and J by 7 bases, with 4 bases of the junction left unmatched. This CDR3 is 15 amino acids long. Looked up from germline, CDR1 is LGHNA and CDR2 is YSLEER. CDR3 region: CASSQDSGTGGGYTF. The CDR3 region has the DNA TGCGCCAGCAGCCAAGATTCCGGGACAGGGGGTGGCTACACCTTC.

V usage is TRBV7-2 and J usage is TRBJ2-7, with D perhaps TRBD1 (7 bases). V lost 1 base and J 9 bases, leaving 19 bases between the germline ends. The CDR3 is 15 residues long. The V gene's germline CDR1 is SGHTA and CDR2 FQGNSA. As DNA, the CDR3 is TGTGCCAGCAGCTTAGGTTCAGGGGGAGGTCTCGGGCAGTACTTC. Protein product: CASSLGSGGGLGQYF. The full variable domain, in which reference TRBV7-2 and TRBJ2-7 provide the parts outside the CDR3, is GAGVSQSPSNKVTEKGKDVELRCDPISGHTALYWYRQSLGQGLEFLIYFQGNSAPDKSGLPSDRFSAERTGGSVSTLTIQRTQQEDSAVYLCASSLGSGGGLGQYFGPGTRLTVT.

The V gene is TRBV15, the J gene TRBJ1-5; TRBD1 is a possible D gene (6 bases). The CDR3 has 16 residues. V lost 0 bases and J 6 bases, leaving 15 bases between the germline ends. Germline V lookup: CDR1 LNHNV, CDR2 YYDKDF (reference sequence). CDR3 DNA: TGTGCCACCAGCAGAGATCCGGACCAAGGGGGTCAGCCCCAGCATTTT. Amino acid sequence: CATSRDPDQGGQPQHF.

The chain is built from TRBV18 and TRBJ2-7; 10 bases line up with TRBD1. V gave up 4 bases and J gave up 2 bases; unmatched junction bases: 2. The CDR3 contains 14 residues. The germline CDR1 and CDR2 sequences are KGHSH and LQKENI. CDR3 in amino acids: CASSRDRGPYEQYF. In DNA form, the CDR3 reads TGTGCCAGCTCACGCGACAGGGGGCCCTACGAGCAGTACTTC.

This chain connects TRBV12-3 or TRBV12-4 to TRBJ2-7; D perhaps matches TRBD2 (6 bases). Trimming cost V 6 bases and J 6 bases, with 12 bases left between them. The CDR3 is 12 amino acids. In nucleotides, the CDR3 is TGTGCCAGCAGCGACGGGGGTCTCGAGCAGTACTTC. Translation: CASSDGGLEQYF.

This clone occurred once. This chain uses TRBV6-4 with TRBJ2-1; perhaps TRBD2 as D (7 bases). Per germline, CDR1 MRHNA and CDR2 SNTAGT. Between the trimmed V and J ends, which lost 2 bases and 3 bases, there was a span of 11 bases. The CDR3 extends over 15 amino acids. The CDR3 reads CASSDGGANYNEQFF. CDR3 in DNA: TGTGCCAGCAGTGACGGGGGGGCCAACTACAATGAGCAGTTCTTC.

The V and J genes are TRBV4-2 and TRBJ1-2; unclear D gene. V shed 5 bases and J shed 0 bases, with 22 bases lying between them. The CDR3 runs to 18 residues. The germline V gene encodes CDR1 LGHNA and CDR2 YNFKEQ. The CDR3 is CASSSRAPREIANYGYTF. The CDR3 DNA reads TGTGCCAGCAGCAGTAGGGCCCCCCGGGAAATAGCTAACTATGGCTACACCTTC.

The rearrangement joins TRBV9 to TRBJ2-2, with 9 positions matching TRBD2. CDR1 SGDLS and CDR2 YYNGEE come from the germline V gene. The V segment lost 3 bases and the J segment 6 bases; nucleotides outside the gene matches: 6. This CDR3 spans 15 amino acids. The CDR3 region has the DNA TGTGCCAGCAGCGCCGAGCGGGGGGAAGCCGGGGAGCTGTTTTTT. This codes for CASSAERGEAGELFF.

About this clone itself: Other DNA variants within this sample encode the same CDR3. CDR3 sequence (DNA): TGTGCCTGGAGTGGGACATCTTACGAGCAGTACTTC. Translated: CAWSGTSYEQYF. The chain uses TRBV30 and TRBJ2-7; possible D gene TRBD1, 5 bases. The CDR3 is 12 residues long. Deletions cut 1 base from V and 4 bases from J, with 8 bases between. CDR1 GTSNPN and CDR2 SVGIG come from the germline V gene (reference sequence). The variable domain in full, completed from reference TRBV30 and TRBJ2-7, reads SQTIHQWPATLVQPVGSPLSLECTVEGTSNPNLYWYRQAAGRGLQLLFYSVGIGQISSEVPQNLSASRPQDRQFILSSKKLLLSDSGFYLCAWSGTSYEQYFGPGTRLTVT.

This clone was counted once. The chain carries TRBV6-5 and TRBJ1-6; perhaps TRBD1 as D (5 bases). There are 14 residues in the CDR3. Trimming pared 6 bases from V and 4 bases from J, leaving 10 bases between. From germline, CDR1 is MNHEY and CDR2 SVGAGI. DNA for the CDR3: TGTGCCAGCAGGAATACAGGTTATAATTCACCCCTCCACTTT. Encoded protein: CASRNTGYNSPLHF.

This rearrangement joins TRBV5-4 to TRBJ1-2, with D maybe TRBD1 (6 bases). The ends were cut back, 2 bases at V and 10 bases at J, with 15 bases in the middle. Germline lookup yields CDR1 SGHNT and CDR2 YYREEE (reference sequence). This CDR3 is built from 13 residues. This chain's CDR3 is CASSLVGGGSYTF. The CDR3 region has the DNA TGTGCCAGCAGCTTAGTAGGGGGGGGATCCTACACCTTC. The variable domain in full, with the rest retrieved from reference TRBV5-4 and TRBJ1-2, is ETGVTQSPTHLIKTRGQQVTLRCSSQSGHNTVSWYQQALGQGPQFIFQYYREEENGRGNFPPRFSGLQFPNYSSELNVNALELDDSALYLCASSLVGGGSYTFGSGTRLTVV.

V is TRBV5-1 and J is TRBJ2-2, with D possibly matching TRBD2 (7 bases). Trimming took 0 bases from V and 6 from J, leaving 12 bases between them. Germline CDR1 SGHRS, CDR2 YFSETQ. This CDR3 comprises 15 residues. CDR3 sequence (DNA): TGCGCCAGCAGCTTGGCCTGGGGGGGCTCCGGGGAGCTGTTTTTT. Translation: CASSLAWGGSGELFF.

In the case of this clone: Mismatch with germline at one junction end may stem from a read error. CDR3 sequence reads: CASSLGRDRGGEF. The CDR3 DNA is TGTGCCAGCAGCTTGGGCCGGGACCGCGGAGGGGAATTC. This rearrangement joins TRBV7-8 to TRBJ2-7, with a tentative D call TRBD2 (6 bases). In germline, CDR1 is SGHVS, CDR2 FQNEAQ. The CDR3 spans 13 residues. The variable domain in full, completed from reference TRBV7-8 and TRBJ2-7, reads GAGVSQSPRYKVAKRGQDVALRCDPISGHVSLFWYQQALGQGPEFLTYFQNEAQLDKSGLPSDRFFAERPEGSVSTLKIQRTQQEDSAVYLCASSLGRDRGGEFGPGTRLTVT.

The rearrangement joins TRBV4-3 to TRBJ1-1, with a tentative D call TRBD1 (5 bases). The CDR3 is 14 amino acids. From germline, CDR1 is LGHNA and CDR2 YSLEER. The germline V and J ends were trimmed by 1 base and 6 bases, with 12 bases remaining between them. CDR3 residues: CASSQAGGLAEAFF. CDR3 nucleotide sequence: TGCGCCAGCAGCCAAGCTGGGGGGTTGGCTGAAGCTTTCTTT.

This clone occurred once. The V and J genes are TRBV19 and TRBJ1-1, with D perhaps matching TRBD1 (5 bases). The CDR3 extends over 11 amino acids. The V gene's germline CDR1 is LNHDA and CDR2 SQIVND (reference sequence). The germline V and J ends were trimmed by 3 bases and 11 bases, with 10 bases remaining between them. The CDR3 reads CASSIQGTAFF. The CDR3 DNA is TGTGCCAGTAGTATCCAGGGAACGGCTTTCTTT.

The chain employs TRBV12-3 or TRBV12-4 and TRBJ1-2; no definite D call. The CDR3 is 12 amino acids. Trimming took off 1 base at V and 5 bases at J, with 5 bases between the two ends. The CDR3 region has the DNA TGTGCCAGCAGTTTAGACAGATATGGCTACACCTTC. It encodes CASSLDRYGYTF.

The chain employs TRBV9 and TRBJ1-2, with TRBD1 identical over 8 bases. The CDR3 runs 15 residues. Germline CDR1 and CDR2: SGDLS and YYNGEE. The V segment lost 0 bases and the J segment 2 bases; nucleotides outside the gene matches: 3. The CDR3 is CASSVEAGGNYGYTF. The CDR3 bases are TGTGCCAGCAGCGTAGAGGCAGGGGGCAACTATGGCTACACCTTC.

Here the CDR3 DNA reads TGTGCCAGCAGTGAACCCCCAAGGAGGGCGAACACTGAAGCTTTCTTT. It encodes CASSEPPRRANTEAFF. The chain combines TRBV6-1 with TRBJ1-1; D gene unclear. Trimming took off 2 bases at V and 1 base at J, with 14 bases between the two ends. The germline CDR1 and CDR2 sequences are MNHNS and SASEGT. This CDR3 comprises 16 residues.

This clone was counted between two and nine times. The chain links TRBV7-8 to TRBJ2-2; 8 nucleotides line up with TRBD1. V gave up 7 bases and J gave up 3 bases; unmatched junction bases: 7. The CDR3 runs to 15 residues. In germline, CDR1 is SGHVS, CDR2 FQNEAQ. The DNA of the CDR3 is TGTGCCAGCACAACGCGACAGGGGCACACCGGGGAGCTGTTTTTT. The encoded protein is CASTTRQGHTGELFF.

V gene TRBV28 combines with J gene TRBJ1-1; 10 positions agree with TRBD1. CDR3 size: 12 residues. The germline V gene has CDR1 MDHEN and CDR2 SYDVKM. V lost 2 bases, J lost 10 bases, and 1 base stayed unmatched. The CDR3 DNA reads TGTGCCAGCAGTTTAGGACAGGGGGGAGCTTTCTTT. Residues: CASSLGQGGAFF.

This clone is a singleton in its sample. This sequence joins TRBV6-2 or TRBV6-3 and TRBJ1-5; D is undetermined. Germline CDR1 and CDR2: MNHEY and SVGEGT. The CDR3 covers 12 residues. The germline V and J ends were trimmed by 6 bases and 6 bases, with 9 bases remaining between them. The CDR3 nucleotides read TGTGCCAGCAGCGAACACAGTCAGCCCCAGCATTTT. Translating it yields CASSEHSQPQHF.

V is TRBV13 and J is TRBJ2-3, with 7 bases matching TRBD1. This CDR3 comprises 16 residues. Germline values: CDR1 PRHDT, CDR2 FYEKMQ (reference sequence). V lost 4 bases and J lost 0; bases outside the gene matches: 7. CDR3 in amino acids: CASSSLTGWSTDTQYF. The CDR3 DNA follows: TGTGCCAGCAGCTCCTTGACAGGGTGGAGCACAGATACGCAGTATTTT.

As concerns this clone: Other DNA sequences of this sample code for an identical CDR3. The chain joins TRBV7-2 to TRBJ2-1; possibly TRBD2 for D (5 bases). Deletions cut 1 base from V and 4 bases from J, with 11 bases between. The CDR3 is 15 amino acids. The germline V gene encodes CDR1 SGHTA and CDR2 FQGNSA. The chain's CDR3 is CASSLEGGPYNEQFF. As DNA, the CDR3 is TGTGCCAGCAGCTTAGAAGGCGGGCCATACAATGAGCAGTTCTTC.

This clone appeared once. The rearrangement uses TRBV5-6 and TRBJ1-1, with TRBD1 matching over 10 bases. Germline assignment: CDR1 SGHDT and CDR2 YYEEEE. This CDR3 comprises 15 residues. Trimming removed 4 bases from V and 7 bases from J; junction bases left unmatched: 10. CDR3 protein: CASSAQTGGAYEAFF. CDR3 sequence (DNA): TGTGCCAGCAGCGCTCAGACAGGGGGCGCATATGAAGCTTTCTTT.

The rearrangement uses TRBV5-4 and TRBJ1-1, with TRBD1 matching over 10 bases. V gave up 4 bases and J gave up 5 bases; unmatched junction bases: 8. This CDR3 is built from 15 residues. CDR1 and CDR2 (germline): SGHNT, YYREEE (reference sequence). As DNA, the CDR3 is TGTGCCAGCAGCGACTCCGGGACAGGGGATACTGAAGCTTTCTTT. It translates to CASSDSGTGDTEAFF.